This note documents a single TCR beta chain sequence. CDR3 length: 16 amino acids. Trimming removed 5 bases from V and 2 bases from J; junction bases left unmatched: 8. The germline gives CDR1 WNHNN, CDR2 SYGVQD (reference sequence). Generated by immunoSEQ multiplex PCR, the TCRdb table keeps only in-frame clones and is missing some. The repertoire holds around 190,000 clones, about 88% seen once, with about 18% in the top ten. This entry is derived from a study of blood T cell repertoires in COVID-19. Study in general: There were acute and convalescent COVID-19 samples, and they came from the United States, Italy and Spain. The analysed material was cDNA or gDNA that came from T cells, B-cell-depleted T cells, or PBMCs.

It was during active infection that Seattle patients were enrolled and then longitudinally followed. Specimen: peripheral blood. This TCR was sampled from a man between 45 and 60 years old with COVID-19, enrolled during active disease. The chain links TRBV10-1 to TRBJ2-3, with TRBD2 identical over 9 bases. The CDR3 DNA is TGCGCCAGCAGTACCGGGACTAGCTTGTTCACAGATACGCAGTATTTT. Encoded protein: CASSTGTSLFTDTQYF.